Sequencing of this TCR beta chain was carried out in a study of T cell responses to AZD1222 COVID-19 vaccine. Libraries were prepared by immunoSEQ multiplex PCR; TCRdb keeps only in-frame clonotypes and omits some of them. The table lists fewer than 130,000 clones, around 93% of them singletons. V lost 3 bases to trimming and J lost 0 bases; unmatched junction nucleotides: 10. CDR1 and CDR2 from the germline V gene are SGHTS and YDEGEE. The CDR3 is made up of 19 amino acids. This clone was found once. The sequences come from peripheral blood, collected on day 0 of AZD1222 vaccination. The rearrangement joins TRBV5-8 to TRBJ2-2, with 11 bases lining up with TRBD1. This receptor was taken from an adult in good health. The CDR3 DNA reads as TGTGCCAGCAGCTCCGGATACGGGACAGGGGGTTCGAACACCGGGGAGCTGTTTTTT. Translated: CASSSGYGTGGSNTGELFF.